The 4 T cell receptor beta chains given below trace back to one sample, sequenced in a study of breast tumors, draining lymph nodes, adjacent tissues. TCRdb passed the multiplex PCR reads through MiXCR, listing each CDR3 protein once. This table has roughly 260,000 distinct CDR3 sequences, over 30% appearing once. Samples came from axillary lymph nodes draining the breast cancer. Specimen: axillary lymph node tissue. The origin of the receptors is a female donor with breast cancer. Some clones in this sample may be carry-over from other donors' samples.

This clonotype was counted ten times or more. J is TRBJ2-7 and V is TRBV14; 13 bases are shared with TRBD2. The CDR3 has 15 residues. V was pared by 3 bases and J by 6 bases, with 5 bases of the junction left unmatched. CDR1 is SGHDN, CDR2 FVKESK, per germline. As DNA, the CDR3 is TGTGCCAGCAGCCATGCGGGACTAGCGGGATCCGAGCAGTACTTC. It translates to CASSHAGLAGSEQYF.

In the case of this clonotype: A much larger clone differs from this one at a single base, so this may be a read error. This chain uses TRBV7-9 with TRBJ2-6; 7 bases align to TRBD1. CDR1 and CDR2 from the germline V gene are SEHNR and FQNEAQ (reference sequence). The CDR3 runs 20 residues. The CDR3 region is CASSSTADDRAFSRANVLTF. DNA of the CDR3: TGTGCCAGCAGCTCTACGGCCGACGACAGGGCTTTCTCTCGGGCCAACGTCCTGACTTTC.

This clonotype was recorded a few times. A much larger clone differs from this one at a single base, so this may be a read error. CDR3 nucleotides: TGTGCCAGCAGTTCGGACAGGGGGAACTATGGCTACACCTTC. Translation gives CASSSDRGNYGYTF. The chain has TRBV28 and TRBJ1-2; 10 positions agree with TRBD1. The CDR3 runs to 14 residues. Germline V gene lookup returns CDR1 MDHEN and CDR2 SYDVKM. The junction had 1 base not matched to a gene; V was cut back by 4 bases and J by 2 bases.

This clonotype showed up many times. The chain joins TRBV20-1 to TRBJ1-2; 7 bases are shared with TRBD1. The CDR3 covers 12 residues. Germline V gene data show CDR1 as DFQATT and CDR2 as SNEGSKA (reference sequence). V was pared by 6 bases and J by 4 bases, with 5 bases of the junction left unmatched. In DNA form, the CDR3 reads TGCAGTGCCCGGCGGACAGGCTATGGCTACACCTTC. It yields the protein CSARRTGYGYTF.